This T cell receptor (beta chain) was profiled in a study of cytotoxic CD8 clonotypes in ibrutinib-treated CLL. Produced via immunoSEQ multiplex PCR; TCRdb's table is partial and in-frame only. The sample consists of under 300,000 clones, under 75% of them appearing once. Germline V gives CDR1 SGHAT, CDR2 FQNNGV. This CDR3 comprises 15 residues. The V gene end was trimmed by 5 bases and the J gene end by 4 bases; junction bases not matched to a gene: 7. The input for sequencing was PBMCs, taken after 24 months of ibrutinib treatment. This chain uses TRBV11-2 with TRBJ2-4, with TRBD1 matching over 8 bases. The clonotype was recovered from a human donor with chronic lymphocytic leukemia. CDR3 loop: CASSPPGQAKNIQYF. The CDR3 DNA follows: TGTGCCAGCAGCCCCCCGGGACAGGCTAAAAACATTCAGTACTTC.